This TCR beta chain emerged from a study of siplizumab effects on memory and regulatory T cells. Overall study results and limits: The diversity of naive T cells seemed greater than that of memory cells, and their alloresponse contribution seemed major. Researchers did not confirm the suppressive function of proliferating Tregs from siplizumab cultures.

The length of the CDR3 is 13 residues. V gave up 1 base and J gave up 4 bases, with 7 bases separating them. Germline V gives CDR1 LNHDA, CDR2 SQIVND (reference sequence). As concerns this clone: The antigen is unknown.

Around 94,000 TCR templates underwent assay in each sample. Profiled with immunoSEQ multiplex PCR; TCRdb holds only in-frame clones, not every one. This table has 80,000 to 130,000 clones, roughly nine tenths appearing once. The rearrangement links TRBV19 to TRBJ1-2; D unclear. The sequenced sample was Tregs sorted from blood. This TCR was sampled from a human donor in good health. CDR3 bases: TGTGCCAGTAGTATAGGGGGAGTCTATGGCTACACCTTC. Translation: CASSIGGVYGYTF.